This TCR beta chain was identified during a study of PD-1 blockade in classical Hodgkin lymphoma. Study-level background: Once every 2 weeks, patients received intravenous nivolumab at 3 mg/kg. Regarding the study as a whole: The drivers behind the repertoire differences, possibly disease activity or prior therapy, remain undefined. Researchers reported that CD4+ TCR diversity, though not CD8+, rose significantly by C4D1. At baseline, newly diagnosed patients reportedly showed less TCR diversity than healthy donors.

This CDR3 has 11 amino acids. Per the germline V gene, CDR1 is MNHEY and CDR2 is SVGAGI. Trimming shortened V by 8 bases and J by 11 bases, and 15 bases separated the two germline ends. About this clone itself: What it binds is not known.

Brentuximab vedotin exposure varied, and every patient relapsed after autologous stem cell transplantation. The repertoire was sequenced with immunoSEQ multiplex PCR; TCRdb's copy has only in-frame clones and lacks some. There are around 13,000 clones in the sample; approximately 78% occur only once, and more than 20% lies in the top ten. The receptor's source is a human donor with classical Hodgkin lymphoma. The material sequenced was peripheral blood mononuclear cells (PBMCs), taken before the second cycle of nivolumab. The chain carries TRBV6-5 and TRBJ1-1, with no clear D. The CDR3 DNA sequence: TGTGCCAGCGCTATCTACACGGGGGCTTTCTTT. It specifies CASAIYTGAFF.